This T cell receptor beta chain was recovered during a study of blood T cell repertoires in COVID-19. The CDR3 has 15 amino acids. Germline V gene sequence: CDR1 SGHAT, CDR2 FQNNGV. V shed 6 bases and J shed 2 bases, with 17 bases lying between them. Data came from immunoSEQ multiplex PCR; TCRdb stores just in-frame clones and leaves some out. The sample includes fewer than 350,000 clones, approximately 90% of them seen just once. Seattle patients were enrolled during active infection and followed longitudinally. V is TRBV11-2 and J is TRBJ2-7, with D maybe TRBD1 (5 bases). The TCR sequence derives from an older woman with COVID-19, enrolled during active disease. The sequencing sample was made of peripheral blood. The CDR3 DNA reads as TGTGCCAGCAGTTTTCCCCTTCAGGGTCCCTACGAGCAGTACTTC. It translates to CASSFPLQGPYEQYF.